In this sample, the clone carrying this TCR beta chain turned up a few times. Time point defined: newly diagnosed GD, antithyroid drugs for less than 3 months. Construction of the TCR library relied on RNA isolated from PBMCs. The sample comes from a study of regulatory T cells in long-lasting Graves disease. Study-wide background: Antithyroid drugs had been given to newly diagnosed Graves' patients for under 3 months.

CDR1 MNHNS and CDR2 SASEGT come from the germline V gene. This CDR3 spans 13 amino acids. V was shortened by 5 bases and J by 0 bases, with 5 bases between the two germline ends. The authors built TCR beta libraries using iRepertoire HTBI primers and Arm-PCR of CDR3 regions. TCRdb ran MiXCR on the multiplex PCR reads and lists one entry per CDR3 protein. The table has about 220,000 distinct CDR3 sequences, approximately 18% seen once. These same records also appear under a second study, on T cells in Graves' hyperthyroidism and ophthalmopathy.

This TCR was recovered from a woman in her thirties with Graves disease. This rearrangement joins TRBV6-1 to TRBJ1-3; D unclear. Source: peripheral blood mononuclear cells (PBMCs), taken at new diagnosis, from a patient treated with antithyroid drugs. The CDR3 here is CASSISSGNTIYF. The CDR3 coding sequence is TGTGCCAGCAGTATTAGCTCTGGAAACACCATATATTTT.